This TCR beta chain was captured in a study of patients and donors after allogeneic stem cell transplantation. TCRdb passed the RT-PCR reads through MiXCR, listing each CDR3 protein once. Of tens of thousands of distinct CDR3 sequences in the sample, around 5% were seen once. J lost 7 bases, V lost 4 bases, and 15 bases had no gene match. The CDR3 totals 17 residues. Germline CDR1 reads SGHAT; CDR2 reads FQNNGV. There are a few counts of this clonotype. The chain is built from TRBV11-2 and TRBJ2-7; 11 bases line up with TRBD2. The material sequenced was blood, either unsorted or a sorted T cell fraction (not recorded which). The sequence was collected from a human donor who was either an allogeneic HSCT recipient or a stem cell or donor lymphocyte infusion donor (not recorded which). It is not recorded whose cells these are; they may come from a transplant donor. CDR3 bases: TGTGCCAGCAGCTCTCGACTAGCGGGGCCCGCGGCGGGTGAGCAGTACTTC. Its translation: CASSSRLAGPAAGEQYF.